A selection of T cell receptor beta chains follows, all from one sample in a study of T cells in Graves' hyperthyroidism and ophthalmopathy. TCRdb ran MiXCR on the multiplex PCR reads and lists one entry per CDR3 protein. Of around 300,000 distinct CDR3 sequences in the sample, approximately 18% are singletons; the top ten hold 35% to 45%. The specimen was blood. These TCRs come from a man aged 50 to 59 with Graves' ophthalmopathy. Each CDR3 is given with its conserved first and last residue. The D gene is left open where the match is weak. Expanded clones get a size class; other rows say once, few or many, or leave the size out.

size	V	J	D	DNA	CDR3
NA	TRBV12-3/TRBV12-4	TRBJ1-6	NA	TGTGCCAGCAGTCCCCCGCGGGGAAGCAATTCACCCCTCCACTTT	CASSPPRGSNSPLHF
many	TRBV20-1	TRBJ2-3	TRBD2	TGCAGTGTCCTCAAGGCGGCGAGCGGGAGTGCAGATACGCAGTATTTT	CSVLKAASGSADTQYF
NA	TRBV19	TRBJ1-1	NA	TGTGCCAGTAGTTGGAGGCTGGGCACTGAAGCTTTCTTT	CASSWRLGTEAFF
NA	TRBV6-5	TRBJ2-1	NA	TGTGCCAGCAGTTACGGGGGTCGTAATGAGCAGTTCTTC	CASSYGGRNEQFF
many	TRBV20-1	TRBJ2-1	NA	TGCAGTGTTGCCCCGCCGGGCTTAGCCTCCAATGAGCAGTTCTTC	CSVAPPGLASNEQFF
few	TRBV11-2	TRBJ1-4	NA	TGTGCCAGCAGCGCCACTACCGGGACGAGTGAAAAACTGTTTTTT	CASSATTGTSEKLFF
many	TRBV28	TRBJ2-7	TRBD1	TGTGCCAGCAACTCCCCCGGGACAGGGAGCTACGAGCAGTACTTC	CASNSPGTGSYEQYF
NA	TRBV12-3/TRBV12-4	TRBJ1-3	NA	TGTGCCAGCAGTTTTTACGGAAACACCATATATTTT	CASSFYGNTIYF
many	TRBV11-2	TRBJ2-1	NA	TGTGCCAGCAGCTCAGCGCCGAACTCCTACAATGAGCAGTTCTTC	CASSSAPNSYNEQFF
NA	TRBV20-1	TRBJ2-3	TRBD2	TGCAGTGCTCGGCGAGCGGGAGCAGGGATGAGTTGGACAGATACGCAGTATTTT	CSARRAGAGMSWTDTQYF
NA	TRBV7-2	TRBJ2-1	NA	TGTGCCAGCAGCTTAGAACTAGGTGAGCAGTTCTTC	CASSLELGEQFF
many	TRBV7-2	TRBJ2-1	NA	TGTGCCAGCAGCCGCAGACCGAGACCAGGCTCCTACAATGAGCAGTTCTTC	CASSRRPRPGSYNEQFF
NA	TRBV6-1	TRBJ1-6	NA	TGTGCCAGCAGCGAAAGAGCAGGGAAGGATTCACCCCTCCACTTT	CASSERAGKDSPLHF
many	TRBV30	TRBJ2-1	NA	TGTGCCTGGAGTCGGCAGGGCGTGAGCTCCTACAATGAGCAGTTCTTC	CAWSRQGVSSYNEQFF
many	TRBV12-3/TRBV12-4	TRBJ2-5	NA	TGTGCCAGCAGCAGAAGCGGGGCCACAGGGCTCCAAGAGACCCAGTACTTC	CASSRSGATGLQETQYF
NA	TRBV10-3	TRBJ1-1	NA	TGTGCCATCAGTGGCTCGAAGAACACTGAAGCTTTCTTT	CAISGSKNTEAFF
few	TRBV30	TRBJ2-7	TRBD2	TGTGCCTGGAGGGGGGGACTAGCGGGAGGCCACGAGCAGTACTTC	CAWRGGLAGGHEQYF
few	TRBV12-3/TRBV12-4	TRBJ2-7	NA	TGTGCCAGCAGCTTCCTTTGGGGTTACGAGCAGTACTTC	CASSFLWGYEQYF
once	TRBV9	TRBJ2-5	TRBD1	TGTGCCAGCAGCGTGGGACAGACGGACCAAGAGACCCAGTACTTC	CASSVGQTDQETQYF
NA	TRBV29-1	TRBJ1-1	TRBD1	TGCAGCGTTCTGGGACAGACGAACACTGAAGCTTTCTTT	CSVLGQTNTEAFF
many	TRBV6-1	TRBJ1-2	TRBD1	TGTGCCAGCAGCCTTCTCGGACAGGGTGATGGCTACACCTTC	CASSLLGQGDGYTF
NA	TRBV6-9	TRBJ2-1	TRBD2	TGTGCCAGCAGTTTGGGACTAGCGGAAGGGCGGAGCTCCTACAATGAGCAGTTCTTC	CASSLGLAEGRSSYNEQFF
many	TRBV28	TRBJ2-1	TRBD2	TGTGCCAGCAGTCAGACAGTTGTTCCGTGGGGGAGGGACCCCTACAATGAGCAGTTCTTC	CASSQTVVPWGRDPYNEQFF
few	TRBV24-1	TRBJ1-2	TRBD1	TGTGCCACCAGTACCCCAGGGGGTGGCGGCTACACCTTC	CATSTPGGGGYTF
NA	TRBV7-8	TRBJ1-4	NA	TGTGTCAGCCGGAGATACGAGGCAACTAATGAAAAACTGTTTTTT	CVSRRYEATNEKLFF
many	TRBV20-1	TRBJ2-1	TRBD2	TGCAGTGCCGCTGAGCCGGGACTAGCGGGAGATGGTTACAATGAGCAGTTCTTC	CSAAEPGLAGDGYNEQFF
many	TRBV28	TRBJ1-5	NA	TGTGCCAGCAGTTTTGGCCCTAGAAATCAGCCCCAGCATTTT	CASSFGPRNQPQHF
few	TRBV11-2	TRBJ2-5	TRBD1	TGTGCCAGCAGCTTAATAACAGGGGGCGCGGAGACCCAGTACTTC	CASSLITGGAETQYF
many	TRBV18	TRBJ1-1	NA	TGTGCCAGCTCAACGGGACCTGACACTGAAGCTTTCTTT	CASSTGPDTEAFF
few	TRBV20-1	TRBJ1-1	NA	TGCAGTGCTAGTGAGGGATCTTGGGGCACTGAAGCTTTCTTT	CSASEGSWGTEAFF
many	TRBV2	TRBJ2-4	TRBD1	TGTGCCAGCAGTGTCCGGACAGGGCGGGACATTCAGTACTTC	CASSVRTGRDIQYF
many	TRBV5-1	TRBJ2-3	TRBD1	TGCGCCAGCAGCTTACAGACAGGGGGAACAGATACGCAGTATTTT	CASSLQTGGTDTQYF
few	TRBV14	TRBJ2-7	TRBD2	TGTGCCAGCAGCCAAGAAAGGCGGGGGGAGCAGTACTTC	CASSQERRGEQYF
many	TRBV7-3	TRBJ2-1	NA	TGTGCCAGCAGCTTTTTAGCGTTTACCTACAATGAGCAGTTCTTC	CASSFLAFTYNEQFF
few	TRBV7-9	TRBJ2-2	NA	TGTGCCAGCAGCGCCCTTAGGACCGGGGAGCTGTTTTTT	CASSALRTGELFF
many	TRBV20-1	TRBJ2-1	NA	TGCAGTGCTAGAGATCCTTCTGACTGGGGTGAGCAGTTCTTC	CSARDPSDWGEQFF
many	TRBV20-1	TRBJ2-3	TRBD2	TGCAGTGCTAGAGATGGGCGGACTAGCGGGAGAGATACGCAGTATTTT	CSARDGRTSGRDTQYF
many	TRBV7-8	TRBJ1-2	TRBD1	TGTGCCAGCAGCTTAGGGACAGGGGGAGGCGGCTACACCTTC	CASSLGTGGGGYTF
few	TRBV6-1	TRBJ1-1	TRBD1	TGTGCCAGCCGACAGGGCGACACTGAAGCTTTCTTT	CASRQGDTEAFF
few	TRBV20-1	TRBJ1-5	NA	TGCAGTGCTAGACCGACAGATTATAGCAATCAGCCCCAGCATTTT	CSARPTDYSNQPQHF
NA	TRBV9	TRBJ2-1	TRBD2	TGTGCCAGCAGCGGGCGGGGGGTATTAGGTTCTGAGCAGTTCTTC	CASSGRGVLGSEQFF
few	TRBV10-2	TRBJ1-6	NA	TGCGCCAGTACCGCAGGGGATTCACCCCTCCACTTT	CASTAGDSPLHF
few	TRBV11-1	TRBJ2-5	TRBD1	TGTGCCAGCAGCTCCCAGACAGGGGGCTGGGAGACCCAGTACTTC	CASSSQTGGWETQYF
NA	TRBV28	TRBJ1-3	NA	TGTGCCAGCAGCCCCCGCAGAAGGGCCTCTGGAAACACCATATATTTT	CASSPRRRASGNTIYF
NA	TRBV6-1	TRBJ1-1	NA	TGTGCCAGCAGTATGGGGGCGGGGAACACTGAAGCTTTCTTT	CASSMGAGNTEAFF
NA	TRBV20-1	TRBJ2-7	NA	TGCAGTGCTAGAAAGGCTAGCAACTACGAGCAGTACTTC	CSARKASNYEQYF
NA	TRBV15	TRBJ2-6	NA	TGTGCCACCAGCAGTGATAGGACACCTACGGCCAACGTCCTGACTTTC	CATSSDRTPTANVLTF